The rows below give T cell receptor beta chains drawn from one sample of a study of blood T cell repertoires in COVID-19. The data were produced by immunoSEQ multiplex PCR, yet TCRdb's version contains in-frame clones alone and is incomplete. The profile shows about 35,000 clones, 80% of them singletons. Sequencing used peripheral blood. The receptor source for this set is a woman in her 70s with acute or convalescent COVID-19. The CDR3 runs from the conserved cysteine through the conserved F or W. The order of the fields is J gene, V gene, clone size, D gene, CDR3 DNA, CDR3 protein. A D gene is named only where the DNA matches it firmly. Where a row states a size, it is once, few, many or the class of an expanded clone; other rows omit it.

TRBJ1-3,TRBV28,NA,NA,TGTGCCAGCAGTTTAGGGGACTTCTCTGGAAACACCATATATTTT,CASSLGDFSGNTIYF
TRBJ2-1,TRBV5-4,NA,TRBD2,TGTGCCAGCAGCTTGCCAGCGGGGGGGCCCAATGAGCAGTTCTTC,CASSLPAGGPNEQFF
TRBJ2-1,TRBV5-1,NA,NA,TGCGCCAGCAGCTTGGACAAGTACAATGAGCAGTTCTTC,CASSLDKYNEQFF
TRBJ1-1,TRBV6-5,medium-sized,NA,TGTGCCAGCAGTCTGAGACCAGGTTATTTCTTT,CASSLRPGYFF
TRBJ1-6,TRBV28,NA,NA,TGTGCCAGCAGTTTATCATTCAACCCAGCGGATTCACCCCTCCACTTT,CASSLSFNPADSPLHF
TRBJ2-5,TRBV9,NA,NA,TGTGCCAGCAGCCCCGGGGTGGTAGAGACCCAGTACTTC,CASSPGVVETQYF
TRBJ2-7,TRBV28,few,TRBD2,TGTGCCAGCAGTTTGGAGCTAGCGGGAGAGGGCTACGAGCAGTACTTC,CASSLELAGEGYEQYF
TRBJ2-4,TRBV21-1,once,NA,TGTGCCAGCAGCAAAAAGGCTGGGCAGGGCCTGGCCAAAAACATTCAGTACTTC,CASSKKAGQGLAKNIQYF
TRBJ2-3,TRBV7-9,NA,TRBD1,TGTGCCAGCAGCCGCACAGGGGGCACAGATACGCAGTATTTT,CASSRTGGTDTQYF
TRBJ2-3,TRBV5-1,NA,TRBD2,TGCGCCAGCAGCAGGGTCAGTTCGGCGGGGGGGCCGGATACGCAGTATTTT,CASSRVSSAGGPDTQYF
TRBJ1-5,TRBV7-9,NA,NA,TGTGCCAGCAGCTTAGCGGGAGGAAATCAGCCCCAGCATTTT,CASSLAGGNQPQHF
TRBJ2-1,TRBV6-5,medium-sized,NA,TGTGCCAGCAGTTACTCGATGGGACTATTAGGGGGTGAGCAGTTCTTC,CASSYSMGLLGGEQFF
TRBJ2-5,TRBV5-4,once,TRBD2,TGTGCCAGCAGCCCCGGGACTAGCGGGAGGGAGACCCAGTACTTC,CASSPGTSGRETQYF
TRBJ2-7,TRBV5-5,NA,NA,TGTGCCAGCAGCTTTACCTACGAGCAGTACTTC,CASSFTYEQYF
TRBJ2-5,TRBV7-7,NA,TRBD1,TGTGCCAGCAGCTGGGACAGACAAGAGACCCAGTACTTC,CASSWDRQETQYF
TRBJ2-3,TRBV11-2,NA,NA,TGTGCCAGCAGCTACGGACTAAGCACAGATACGCAGTATTTT,CASSYGLSTDTQYF
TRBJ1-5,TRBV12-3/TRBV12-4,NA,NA,TGTGCCAGCAGTTTAGACAGTCAGCCCCAGCATTTT,CASSLDSQPQHF
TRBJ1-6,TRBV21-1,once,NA,TGTGCCAGCAGCAAAGACTACAGGGGCCGGGGCCAATCCTATAATTCACCCCTCCACTTT,CASSKDYRGRGQSYNSPLHF
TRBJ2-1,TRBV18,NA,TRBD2,TGTGCCAGCTCACCTGAGGCGGCGGGGGGGCCGTTTAGCGAGCAGTTCTTC,CASSPEAAGGPFSEQFF
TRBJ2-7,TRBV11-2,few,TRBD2,TGTGCCAGCAGCTTAGCGGGAGGGCCCTACGAGCAGTACTTC,CASSLAGGPYEQYF